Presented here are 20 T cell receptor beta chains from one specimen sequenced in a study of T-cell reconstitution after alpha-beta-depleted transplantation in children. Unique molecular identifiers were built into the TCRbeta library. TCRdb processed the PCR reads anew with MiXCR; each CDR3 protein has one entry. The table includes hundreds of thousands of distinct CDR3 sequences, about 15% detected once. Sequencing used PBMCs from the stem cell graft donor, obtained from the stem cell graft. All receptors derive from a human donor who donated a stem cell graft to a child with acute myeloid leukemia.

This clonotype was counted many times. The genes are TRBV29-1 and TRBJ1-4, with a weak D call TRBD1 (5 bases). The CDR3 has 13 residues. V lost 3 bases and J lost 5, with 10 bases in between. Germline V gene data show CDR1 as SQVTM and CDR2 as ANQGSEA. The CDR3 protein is CSVDRVGNEKLFF. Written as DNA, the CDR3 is TGCAGCGTTGACAGGGTGGGGAATGAAAAACTGTTTTTT. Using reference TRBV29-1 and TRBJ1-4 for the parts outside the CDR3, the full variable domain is SAVISQKPSRDICQRGTSLTIQCQVDSQVTMMFWYRQQPGQSLTLIATANQGSEATYESGFVIDKFPISRPNLTFSTLTVSNMSPEDSSIYLCSVDRVGNEKLFFGSGTQLSVL.

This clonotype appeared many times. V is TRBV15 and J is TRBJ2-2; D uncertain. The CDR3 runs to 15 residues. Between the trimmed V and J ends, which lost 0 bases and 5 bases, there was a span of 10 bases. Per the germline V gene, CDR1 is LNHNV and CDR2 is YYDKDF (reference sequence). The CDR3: CATSRDTSSTGELFF. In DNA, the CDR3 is TGTGCCACCAGCAGAGATACCAGTTCGACCGGGGAGCTGTTTTTT.

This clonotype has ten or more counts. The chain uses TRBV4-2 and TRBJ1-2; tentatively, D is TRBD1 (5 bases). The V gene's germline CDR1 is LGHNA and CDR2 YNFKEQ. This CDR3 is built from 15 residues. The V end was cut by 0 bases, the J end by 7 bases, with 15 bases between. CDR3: CASSQDLGAGRGYTF. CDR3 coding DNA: TGTGCCAGCAGCCAAGATCTCGGGGCAGGACGTGGCTACACCTTC.

DNA of the CDR3: TGTGCCAGCAGTAGATACAGGGGTGACACCGGGGAGCTGTTTTTT. It yields the protein CASSRYRGDTGELFF. The chain employs TRBV12-3 or TRBV12-4 and TRBJ2-2; 7 nucleotides match TRBD1. The CDR3 runs 15 residues. V shed 5 bases, J shed 3 bases, and the junction held 6 bases outside the gene matches.

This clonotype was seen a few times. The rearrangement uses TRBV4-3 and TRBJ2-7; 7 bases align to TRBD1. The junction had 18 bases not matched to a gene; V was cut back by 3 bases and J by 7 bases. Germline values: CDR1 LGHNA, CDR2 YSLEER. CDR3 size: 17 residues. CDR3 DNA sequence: TGCGCCAGCAGCCAGTTCCTCTCCAGGGACAGCCTGGGGGAGCAGTACTTC. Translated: CASSQFLSRDSLGEQYF.

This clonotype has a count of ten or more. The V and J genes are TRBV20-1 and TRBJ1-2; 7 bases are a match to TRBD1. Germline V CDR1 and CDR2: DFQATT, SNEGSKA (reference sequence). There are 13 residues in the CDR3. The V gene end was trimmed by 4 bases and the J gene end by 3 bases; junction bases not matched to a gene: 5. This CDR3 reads CSAIDRADYGYTF. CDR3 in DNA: TGCAGTGCTATCGACAGGGCTGACTATGGCTACACCTTC.

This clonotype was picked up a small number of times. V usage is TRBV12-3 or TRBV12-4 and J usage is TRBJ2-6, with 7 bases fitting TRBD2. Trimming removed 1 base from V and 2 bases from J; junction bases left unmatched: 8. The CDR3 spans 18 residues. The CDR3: CASSLGVRGGAGANVLTF. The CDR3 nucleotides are TGTGCCAGCAGTTTAGGGGTTCGCGGGGGAGCTGGGGCCAACGTCCTGACTTTC.

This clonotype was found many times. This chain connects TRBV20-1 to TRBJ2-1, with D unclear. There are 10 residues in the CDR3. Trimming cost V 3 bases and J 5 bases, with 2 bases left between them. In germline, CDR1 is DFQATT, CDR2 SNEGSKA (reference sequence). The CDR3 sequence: CSARDNEQFF. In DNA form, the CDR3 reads TGCAGTGCTAGGGACAATGAGCAGTTCTTC.

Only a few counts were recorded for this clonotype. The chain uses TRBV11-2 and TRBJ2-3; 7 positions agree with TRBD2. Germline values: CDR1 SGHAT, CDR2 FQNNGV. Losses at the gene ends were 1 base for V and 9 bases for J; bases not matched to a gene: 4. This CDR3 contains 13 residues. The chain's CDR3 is CASSLGGGGTQYF. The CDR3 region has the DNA TGTGCCAGCAGCTTAGGCGGGGGAGGCACGCAGTATTTT. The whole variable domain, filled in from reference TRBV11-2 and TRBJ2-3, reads EAGVAQSPRYKIIEKRQSVAFWCNPISGHATLYWYQQILGQGPKLLIQFQNNGVVDDSQLPKDRFSAERLKGVDSTLKIQPAKLEDSAVYLCASSLGGGGTQYFGPGTRLTVL.

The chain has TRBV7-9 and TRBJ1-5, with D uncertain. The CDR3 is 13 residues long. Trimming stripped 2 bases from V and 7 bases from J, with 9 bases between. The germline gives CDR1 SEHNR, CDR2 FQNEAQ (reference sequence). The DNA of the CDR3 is TGTGCCAGCAGCTTAAGGGCGCAGCAGCCCCAGCATTTT. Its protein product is CASSLRAQQPQHF.

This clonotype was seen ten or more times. The CDR3 bases are TGCAGTGCTAGGAGCAGGGGGCCTCAAGGAGCCCAGCATTTT. Amino acid sequence: CSARSRGPQGAQHF. This chain joins TRBV20-1 and TRBJ1-5; 8 bases are shared with TRBD1. Unmatched junction bases numbered 12, after V lost 3 bases and J lost 11 bases. Germline CDR1 DFQATT, CDR2 SNEGSKA (reference sequence). The CDR3 totals 14 residues.

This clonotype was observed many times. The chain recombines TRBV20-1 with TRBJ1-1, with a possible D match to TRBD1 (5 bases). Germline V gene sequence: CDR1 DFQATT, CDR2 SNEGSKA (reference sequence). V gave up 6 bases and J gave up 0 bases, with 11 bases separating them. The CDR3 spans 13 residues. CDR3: CSATGAVNTEAFF. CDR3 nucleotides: TGCAGTGCAACCGGGGCCGTGAACACTGAAGCTTTCTTT.

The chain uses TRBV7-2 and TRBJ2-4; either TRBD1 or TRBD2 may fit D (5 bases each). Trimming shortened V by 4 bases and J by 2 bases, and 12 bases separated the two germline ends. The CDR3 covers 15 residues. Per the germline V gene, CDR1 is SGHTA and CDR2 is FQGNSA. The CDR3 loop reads CASSYPGPPKNIQYF. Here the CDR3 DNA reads TGTGCCAGCAGCTATCCGGGACCTCCCAAAAACATTCAGTACTTC.

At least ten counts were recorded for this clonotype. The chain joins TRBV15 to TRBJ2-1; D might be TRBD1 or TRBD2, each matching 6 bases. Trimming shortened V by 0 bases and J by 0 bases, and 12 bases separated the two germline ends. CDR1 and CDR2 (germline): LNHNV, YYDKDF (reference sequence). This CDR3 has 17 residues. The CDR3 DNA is TGTGCCACCAGCAGAGATCGGGAGACAGGCTCCTACAATGAGCAGTTCTTC. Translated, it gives CATSRDRETGSYNEQFF.

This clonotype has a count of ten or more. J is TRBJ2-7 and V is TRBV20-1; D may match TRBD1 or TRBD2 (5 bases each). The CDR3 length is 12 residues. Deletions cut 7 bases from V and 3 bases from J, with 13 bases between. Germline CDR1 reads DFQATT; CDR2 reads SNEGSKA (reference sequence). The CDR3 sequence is CSVRGGRYEQYV. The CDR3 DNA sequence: TGCAGTGTTCGGGGCGGGCGCTACGAGCAGTACGTC.

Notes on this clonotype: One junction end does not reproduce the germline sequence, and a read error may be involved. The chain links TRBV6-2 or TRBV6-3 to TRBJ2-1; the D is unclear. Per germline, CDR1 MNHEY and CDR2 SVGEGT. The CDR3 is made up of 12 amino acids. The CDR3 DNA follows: TGTGCCAGCAGTCACTCGATCCATGAGCAGTTCTTC. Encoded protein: CASSHSIHEQFF.

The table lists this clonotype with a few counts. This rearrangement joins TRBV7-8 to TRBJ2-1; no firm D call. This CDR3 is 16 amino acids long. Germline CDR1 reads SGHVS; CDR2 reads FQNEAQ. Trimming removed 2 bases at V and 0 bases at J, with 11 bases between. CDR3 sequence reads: CASSLIGLSSYNEQFF. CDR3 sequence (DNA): TGTGCCAGCAGCTTAATCGGGTTGAGCTCCTACAATGAGCAGTTCTTC. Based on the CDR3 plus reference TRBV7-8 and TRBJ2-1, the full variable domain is GAGVSQSPRYKVAKRGQDVALRCDPISGHVSLFWYQQALGQGPEFLTYFQNEAQLDKSGLPSDRFFAERPEGSVSTLKIQRTQQEDSAVYLCASSLIGLSSYNEQFFGPGTRLTVL.

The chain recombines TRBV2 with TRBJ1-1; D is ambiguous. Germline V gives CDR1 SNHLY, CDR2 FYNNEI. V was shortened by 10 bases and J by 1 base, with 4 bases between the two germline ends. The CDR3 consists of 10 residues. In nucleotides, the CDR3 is TGTGCCACCTGGAACACTGAAGCTTTCTTT. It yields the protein CATWNTEAFF.

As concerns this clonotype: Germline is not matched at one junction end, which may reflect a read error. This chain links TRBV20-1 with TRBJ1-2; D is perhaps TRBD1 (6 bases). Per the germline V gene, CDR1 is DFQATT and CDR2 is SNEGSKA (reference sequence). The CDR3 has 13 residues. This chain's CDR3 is CSAFEQGDYDYTF. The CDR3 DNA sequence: TGCAGTGCTTTCGAACAGGGTGACTATGACTACACCTTC.

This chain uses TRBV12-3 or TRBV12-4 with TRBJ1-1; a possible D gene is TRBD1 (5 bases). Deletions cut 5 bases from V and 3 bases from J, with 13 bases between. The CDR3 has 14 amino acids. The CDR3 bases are TGTGCCAGCAGTCCCAGACAGACCTACACTGAAGCTTTCTTT. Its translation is CASSPRQTYTEAFF.